The clone carrying this T cell receptor beta chain occurred many times. What it binds is not known. Germline assignment: CDR1 MDHEN and CDR2 SYDVKM. The V end lost 2 bases, the J end lost 4 bases, and 8 bases lay between the germline ends. This CDR3 has 13 residues. The sample belongs to a study of early T cells in non-severe SARS-CoV-2 infection. Study background: Sequenced bulk RNA came from whole blood that was unsorted, and chains were unpaired. The study's findings and limits: The VDJdb matching leaned toward anti-spike CD8 responses and overlooked private and CD4 specificities.

Unique molecular identifiers were added to individual cDNA molecules. TCRdb passed the 5' RACE reads through MiXCR, listing each CDR3 protein once. The repertoire holds approximately 30,000 distinct CDR3 sequences, with 6.6% as singletons. The V and J genes are TRBV28 and TRBJ1-2; D unclear. The sequence derives from an adult who was a healthcare worker with PCR-confirmed SARS-CoV-2 infection or an uninfected control (not recorded which). Specimen: whole blood. The CDR3: CASSLGQIYGYTF. DNA of the CDR3: TGTGCCAGCAGTTTAGGGCAGATCTATGGCTACACCTTC.